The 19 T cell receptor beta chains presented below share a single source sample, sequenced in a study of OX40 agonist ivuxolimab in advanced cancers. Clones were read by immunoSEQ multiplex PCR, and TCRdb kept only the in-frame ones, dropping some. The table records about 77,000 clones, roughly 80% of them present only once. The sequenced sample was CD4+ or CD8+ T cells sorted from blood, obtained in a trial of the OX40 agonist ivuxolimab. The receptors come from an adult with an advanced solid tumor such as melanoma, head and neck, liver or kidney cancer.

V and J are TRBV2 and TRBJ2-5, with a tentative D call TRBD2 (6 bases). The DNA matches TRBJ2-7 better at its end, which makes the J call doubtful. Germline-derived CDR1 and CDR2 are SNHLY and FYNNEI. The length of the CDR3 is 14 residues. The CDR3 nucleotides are TGTGCCAGCAGGGCCGCGGGACCGAACTACGAGCAGTACTTC. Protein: CASRAAGPNYEQYF.

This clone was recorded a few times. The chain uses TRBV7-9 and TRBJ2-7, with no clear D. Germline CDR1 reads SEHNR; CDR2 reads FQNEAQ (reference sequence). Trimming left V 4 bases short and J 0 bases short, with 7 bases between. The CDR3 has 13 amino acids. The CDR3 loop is CASSSFSSYEQYF. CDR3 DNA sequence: TGTGCCAGCAGCTCCTTTAGCTCCTACGAGCAGTACTTC. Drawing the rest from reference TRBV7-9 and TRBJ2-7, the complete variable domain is DTGVSQNPRHKITKRGQNVTFRCDPISEHNRLYWYRQTLGQGPEFLTYFQNEAQLEKSRLLSDRFSAERPKGSFSTLEIQRTEQGDSAMYLCASSSFSSYEQYFGPGTRLTVT.

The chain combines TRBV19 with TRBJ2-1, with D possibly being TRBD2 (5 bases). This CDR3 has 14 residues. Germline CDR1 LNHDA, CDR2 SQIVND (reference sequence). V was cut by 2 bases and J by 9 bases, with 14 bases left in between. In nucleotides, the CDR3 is TGTGCCAGTAGTATACGTCGGGGTGAAACTGAGCAGTTCTTC. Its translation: CASSIRRGETEQFF.

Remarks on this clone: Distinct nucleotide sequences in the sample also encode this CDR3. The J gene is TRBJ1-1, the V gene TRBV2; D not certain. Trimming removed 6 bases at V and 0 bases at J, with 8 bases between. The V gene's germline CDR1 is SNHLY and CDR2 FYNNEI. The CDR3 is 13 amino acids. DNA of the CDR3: TGTGCCAGCAGCCTACAGCTGAACACTGAAGCTTTCTTT. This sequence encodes CASSLQLNTEAFF.

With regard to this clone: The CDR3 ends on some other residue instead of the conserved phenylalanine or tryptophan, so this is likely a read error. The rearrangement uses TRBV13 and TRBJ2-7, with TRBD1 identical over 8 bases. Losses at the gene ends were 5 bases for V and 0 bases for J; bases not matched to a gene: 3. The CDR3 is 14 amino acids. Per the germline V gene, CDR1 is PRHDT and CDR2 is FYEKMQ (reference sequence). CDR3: CASSDRGSSYEQYL. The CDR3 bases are TGTGCCAGCAGCGACAGGGGTAGCTCCTACGAGCAGTACCTC.

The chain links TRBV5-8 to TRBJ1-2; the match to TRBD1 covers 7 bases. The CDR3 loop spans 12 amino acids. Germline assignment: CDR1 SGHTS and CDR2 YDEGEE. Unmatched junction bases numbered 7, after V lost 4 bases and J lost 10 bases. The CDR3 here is CASSTTGKDYTF. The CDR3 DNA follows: TGTGCCAGCAGCACGACAGGGAAGGACTACACCTTC.

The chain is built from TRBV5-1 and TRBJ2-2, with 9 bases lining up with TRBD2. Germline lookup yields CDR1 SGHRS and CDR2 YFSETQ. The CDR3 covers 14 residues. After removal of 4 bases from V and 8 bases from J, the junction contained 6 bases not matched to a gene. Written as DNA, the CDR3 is TGCGCCAGCAGCAGTAGCGGGAGTACTGGGGAGCTGTTTTTT. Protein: CASSSSGSTGELFF.

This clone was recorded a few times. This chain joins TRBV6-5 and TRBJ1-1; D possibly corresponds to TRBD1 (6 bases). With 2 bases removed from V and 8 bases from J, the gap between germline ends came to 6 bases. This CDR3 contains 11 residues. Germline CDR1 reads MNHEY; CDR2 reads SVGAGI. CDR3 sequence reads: CASSYDREAFF. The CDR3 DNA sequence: TGTGCCAGCAGTTACGACAGGGAAGCTTTCTTT.

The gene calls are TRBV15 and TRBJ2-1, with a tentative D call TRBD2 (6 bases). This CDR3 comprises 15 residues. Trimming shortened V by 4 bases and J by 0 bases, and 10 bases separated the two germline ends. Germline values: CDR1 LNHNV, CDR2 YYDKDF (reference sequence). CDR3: CATSINSGSYNEQFF. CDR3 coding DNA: TGTGCCACCAGCATCAATAGCGGCTCCTACAATGAGCAGTTCTTC. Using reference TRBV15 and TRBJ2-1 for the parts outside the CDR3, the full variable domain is DAMVIQNPRYQVTQFGKPVTLSCSQTLNHNVMYWYQQKSSQAPKLLFHYYDKDFNNEADTPDNFQSRRPNTSFCFLDIRSPGLGDTAMYLCATSINSGSYNEQFFGPGTRLTVL.

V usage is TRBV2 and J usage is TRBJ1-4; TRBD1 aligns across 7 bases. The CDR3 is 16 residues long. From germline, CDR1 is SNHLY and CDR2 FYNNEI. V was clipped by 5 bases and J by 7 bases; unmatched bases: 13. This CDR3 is CASSMTGNLVSEKLFF. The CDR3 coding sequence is TGTGCCAGCAGTATGACAGGGAATTTAGTTAGTGAAAAACTGTTTTTT. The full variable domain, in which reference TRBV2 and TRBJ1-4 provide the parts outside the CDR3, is EPEVTQTPSHQVTQMGQEVILRCVPISNHLYFYWYRQILGQKVEFLVSFYNNEISEKSEIFDDQFSVERPDGSNFTLKIRSTKLEDSAMYFCASSMTGNLVSEKLFFGSGTQLSVL.

The CDR3 sequence: CASSLQGANGYTF. In nucleotides, the CDR3 is TGTGCCAGCAGCTTACAGGGGGCTAATGGCTACACCTTC. The rearrangement links TRBV7-9 to TRBJ1-2; 8 bases are a match to TRBD1. The V gene's germline CDR1 is SEHNR and CDR2 FQNEAQ (reference sequence). V was pared by 2 bases and J by 6 bases, with 2 bases of the junction left unmatched. This CDR3 contains 13 residues.

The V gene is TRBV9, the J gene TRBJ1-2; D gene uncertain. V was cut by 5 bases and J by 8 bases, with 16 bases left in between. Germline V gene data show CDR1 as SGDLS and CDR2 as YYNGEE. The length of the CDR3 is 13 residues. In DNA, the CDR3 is TGTGCCAGCAGACCAACCCCCCTGGGGGGCTACACCTTC. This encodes CASRPTPLGGYTF.

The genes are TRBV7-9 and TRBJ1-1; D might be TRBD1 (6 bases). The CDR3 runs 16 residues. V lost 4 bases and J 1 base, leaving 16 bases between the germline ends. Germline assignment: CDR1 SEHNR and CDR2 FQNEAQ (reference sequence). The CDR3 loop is CASSSRGQNTNTEAFF. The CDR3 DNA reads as TGTGCCAGCAGCTCCAGGGGACAAAATACGAACACTGAAGCTTTCTTT.

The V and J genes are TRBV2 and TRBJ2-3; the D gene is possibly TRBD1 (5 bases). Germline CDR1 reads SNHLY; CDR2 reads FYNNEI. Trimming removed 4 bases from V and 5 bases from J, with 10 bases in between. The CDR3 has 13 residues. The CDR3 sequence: CASSVERGDTQYF. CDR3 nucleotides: TGTGCCAGCAGTGTCGAAAGGGGAGATACGCAGTATTTT. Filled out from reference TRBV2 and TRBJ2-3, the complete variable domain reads EPEVTQTPSHQVTQMGQEVILRCVPISNHLYFYWYRQILGQKVEFLVSFYNNEISEKSEIFDDQFSVERPDGSNFTLKIRSTKLEDSAMYFCASSVERGDTQYFGPGTRLTVL.

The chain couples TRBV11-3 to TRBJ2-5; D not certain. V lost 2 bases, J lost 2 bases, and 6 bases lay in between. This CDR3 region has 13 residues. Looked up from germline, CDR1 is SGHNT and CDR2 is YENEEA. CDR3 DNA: TGTGCCAGCAGCTTACCAGAGCAAGAGACCCAGTACTTC. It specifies CASSLPEQETQYF.

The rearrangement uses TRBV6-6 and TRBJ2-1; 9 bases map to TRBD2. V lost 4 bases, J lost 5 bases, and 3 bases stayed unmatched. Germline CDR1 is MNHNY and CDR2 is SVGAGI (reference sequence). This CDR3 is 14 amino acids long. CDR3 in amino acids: CASSFSGGDNEQFF. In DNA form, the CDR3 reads TGTGCCAGCAGTTTTAGCGGGGGAGACAATGAGCAGTTCTTC.

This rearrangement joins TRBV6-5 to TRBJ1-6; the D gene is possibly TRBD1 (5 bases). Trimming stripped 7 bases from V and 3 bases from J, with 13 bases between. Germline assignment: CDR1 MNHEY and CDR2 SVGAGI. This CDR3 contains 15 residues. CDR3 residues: CASTKKGDYNSPLHF. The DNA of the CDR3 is TGTGCCAGCACCAAAAAAGGGGACTATAATTCACCCCTCCACTTT.

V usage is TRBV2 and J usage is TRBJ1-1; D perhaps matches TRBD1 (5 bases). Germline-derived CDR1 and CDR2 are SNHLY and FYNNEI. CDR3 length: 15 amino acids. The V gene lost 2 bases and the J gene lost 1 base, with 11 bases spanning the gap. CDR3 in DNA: TGTGCCAGCAGTGAATTGGGGGGAGGGAACACTGAAGCTTTCTTT. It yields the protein CASSELGGGNTEAFF.

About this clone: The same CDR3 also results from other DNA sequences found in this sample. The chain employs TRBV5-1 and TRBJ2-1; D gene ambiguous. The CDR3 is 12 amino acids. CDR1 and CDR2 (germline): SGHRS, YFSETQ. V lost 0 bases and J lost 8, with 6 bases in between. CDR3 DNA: TGCGCCAGCAGCTTGGGAGCCTATGAGCAGTTCTTC. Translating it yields CASSLGAYEQFF.